This paragraph reports one TCR beta chain. This clonotype was recorded a few times. The clone's antigen remains unknown. Per-base qualities were not stored, and no clone one base away is much larger. The data stem from a study of blood T cells in healthy people across ages (dated by TCRdb to about 2015). With respect to the entire study: In model experiments, template switching captured roughly one uniquely barcoded TCR beta cDNA molecule for every two T cells. To track age-related changes in TCR beta repertoire diversity, the study relied on deep sequencing normalized with unique cDNA molecular identifiers. The donors were divided into four age groups: young (average approximately 17 years), middle-aged (over 35), aged (under 70) and long-lived (about 84). To avoid experimental bias, donors of different ages were spread randomly across the sequencing lanes. Using the same blood draw, the study looked at two additional independent replicas of 1 million unique cDNA reads for two donors, one aged 18 to 30 and the other aged 80 or older.

Trimming takes 7 bases off V and 1 base off J; junction bases not matched to a gene: 9. From a lookup of the germline V gene, CDR1 and CDR2 are MDHEN and SYDVKM. The CDR3 spans 17 residues, from the cysteine through the phenylalanine. The CDR3 DNA has 51 bases and is translated from base 1. Library preparation used 5' RACE. TCRdb records Illumina HiSeq 2500 as the sequencer. A second PCR of about 7 to 12 cycles was run with a J-beta primer mix and a sample-barcoded 5' primer. A template-switch 5' adaptor carrying 12 random nucleotides introduced a unique molecular identifier onto each TCR beta cDNA molecule. Each sample yielded at least 2.5 million CDR3-containing paired-end reads. All of the RNA was converted into first-strand cDNA using the Mint cDNA synthesis kit, with a TRBC-specific oligonucleotide serving as the primer. Following uracil-DNA glycosylase treatment, all cDNA underwent a first 18-cycle PCR with the universal primers M1SS and BC2_uni_R. The source study handled its data this way. Each sample was normalized by randomly selecting 1 million high-quality reads, each carrying a distinct molecular identifier. Reads with shared molecular identifiers were discarded instead of being binned into consensus sequences. MiTCR, run with a Q25 quality threshold and the strictest error-elimination algorithm, handled CDR3 identification, clonotype clustering and error correction. A nonparametric unseen species model using Euler transformation provided a lower-bound estimate of total TCR beta diversity. In-frame beta chains were kept once TCRdb had trimmed the public reads at Q25 with fastp and called clones with MiXCR. Rows merge per CDR3 protein into single entries with the most common DNA and genes. V and J calls and clone size were set by TCRdb, not the authors. For this sample there are about 1.8 million distinct CDR3 sequences; less than 50% appear just once. Roughly 2% of the sample comes from the top ten.

Systemically healthy Caucasian individuals from Russia, some 40 in total and aged 6 to 90 years, were included as donors. Around 10 milliliters of peripheral blood were drawn from each donor into EDTA-treated Vacutainer tubes. Ficoll-Paque density-gradient centrifugation was used to isolate PBMCs, with at least 7 million obtained per sample. Trizol reagent was used to extract total RNA from the PBMCs, yielding at least 5 micrograms per sample. For every donor, an aliquot of PBMCs went through flow cytometry to measure the percentages of naive CD45RAhigh/CD27high T cells. Overall study outcomes, separate from this receptor: A strong correlation was found between observed TCR beta diversity and the percentage of naive T cells measured by flow cytometry. Compared with the aged group, the long-lived group had more naive CD4+ T cells, fewer expanded clones and increased TCR diversity, suggesting age selection. Bulk unsorted PBMC profiling prevented conclusive comparison of naive and antigen-experienced compartments. Estimates of total diversity based on one million sequenced T cells were regarded as lower bounds and as underestimates. Because donor CMV infection status was unknown, age-related changes in expanded clonotypes were potentially confounded. Observed TCR beta diversity per million T cells fell roughly linearly with age, and a significant reduction was already apparent by age around 40.

The TCR originated in a woman aged 40-49 years in good health. Material for sequencing was blood. This chain joins TRBV28 to TRBJ2-6, with 8 junctional bases fitting TRBD1. The bases read TGTGCCAGCACAACGACAGGGGTTAGGTCTGGGGCCAACGTCCTGACTTTC. It codes for CASTTTGVRSGANVLTF.